This T cell receptor beta chain is from a study of blood T cell repertoires in COVID-19. Germline loops: CDR1 ENHRY, CDR2 SYGVKD. V was clipped by 4 bases and J by 0 bases; unmatched bases: 0. This CDR3 spans 14 amino acids. TCRdb's table, derived via immunoSEQ multiplex PCR, lists solely in-frame clones and lacks some. The sample shows about 76,000 clones, around nine tenths of them seen only once. The chain combines TRBV10-3 with TRBJ2-3; 8 nucleotides line up with TRBD2. Source material: peripheral blood. This TCR derives from a human donor in a cohort sampled during active COVID-19. Written as DNA, the CDR3 is TGTGCCATCAGTGCTAGCGGGAGCACAGATACGCAGTATTTT. This codes for CAISASGSTDTQYF.